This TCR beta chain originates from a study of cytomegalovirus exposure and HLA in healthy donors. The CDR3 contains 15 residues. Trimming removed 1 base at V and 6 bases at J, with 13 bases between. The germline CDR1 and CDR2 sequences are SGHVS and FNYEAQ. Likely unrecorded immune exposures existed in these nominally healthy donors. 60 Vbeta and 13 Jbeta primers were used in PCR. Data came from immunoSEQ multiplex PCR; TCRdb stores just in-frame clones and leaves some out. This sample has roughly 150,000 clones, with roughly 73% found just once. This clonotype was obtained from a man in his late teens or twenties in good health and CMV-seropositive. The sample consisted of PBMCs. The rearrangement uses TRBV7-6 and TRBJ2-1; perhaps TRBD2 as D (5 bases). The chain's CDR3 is CASSLGGGLFNEQFF. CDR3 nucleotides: TGTGCCAGCAGCTTAGGAGGCGGGTTATTCAATGAGCAGTTCTTC. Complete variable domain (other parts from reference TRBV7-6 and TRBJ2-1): GAGVSQSPRYKVTKRGQDVALRCDPISGHVSLYWYRQALGQGPEFLTYFNYEAQQDKSGLPNDRFSAERPEGSISTLTIQRTEQRDSAMYRCASSLGGGLFNEQFFGPGTRLTVL.